The clone carrying this T cell receptor (beta chain) came up many times. Regions amplified from RNA transcripts were the TCR beta CDR3 regions. First-round RT-PCR with HTBI primers amplified the TCR CDR3 region. TCRdb processed the multiplex PCR reads anew with MiXCR; each CDR3 protein has one entry. The table shows 600,000 or so distinct CDR3 sequences, with 14% occurring only once. These data belong to a study of T cells in Graves' hyperthyroidism and ophthalmopathy. Overall study: Blood was drawn when the patient was first diagnosed and still untreated.

The CDR3 has 17 residues. Germline V gene lookup returns CDR1 DFQATT and CDR2 SNEGSKA (reference sequence). V was clipped by 0 bases and J by 1 base; unmatched bases: 10. The rearrangement joins TRBV20-1 to TRBJ1-1; the match to TRBD1 covers 8 bases. The clonotype was recovered from a young woman with Graves' ophthalmopathy. The sequencing input was blood. CDR3 sequence reads: CSARDGVLGQENTEAFF. In nucleotides, the CDR3 is TGCAGTGCTAGAGATGGGGTCTTGGGACAGGAGAACACTGAAGCTTTCTTT.